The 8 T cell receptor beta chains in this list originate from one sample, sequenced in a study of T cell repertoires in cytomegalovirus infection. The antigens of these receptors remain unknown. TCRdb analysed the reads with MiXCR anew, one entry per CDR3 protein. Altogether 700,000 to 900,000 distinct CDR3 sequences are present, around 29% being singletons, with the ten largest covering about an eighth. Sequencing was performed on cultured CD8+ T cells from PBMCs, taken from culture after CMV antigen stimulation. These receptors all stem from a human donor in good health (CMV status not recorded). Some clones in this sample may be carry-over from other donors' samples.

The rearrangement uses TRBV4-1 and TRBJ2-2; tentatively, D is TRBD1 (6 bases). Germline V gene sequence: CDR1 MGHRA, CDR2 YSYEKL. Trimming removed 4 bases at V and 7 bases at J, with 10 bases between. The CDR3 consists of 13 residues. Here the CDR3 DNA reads TGCGCCAGCAGCCCGCGGACAGACGGGGAGCTGTTTTTT. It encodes CASSPRTDGELFF.

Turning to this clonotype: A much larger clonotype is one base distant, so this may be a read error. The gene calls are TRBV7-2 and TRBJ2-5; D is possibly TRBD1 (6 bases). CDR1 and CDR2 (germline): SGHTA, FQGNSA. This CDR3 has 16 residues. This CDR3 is CANSLDPAGAQETQYF. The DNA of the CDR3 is TGTGCCAACAGCTTAGATCCGGCAGGGGCCCAAGAGACCCAGTACTTC.

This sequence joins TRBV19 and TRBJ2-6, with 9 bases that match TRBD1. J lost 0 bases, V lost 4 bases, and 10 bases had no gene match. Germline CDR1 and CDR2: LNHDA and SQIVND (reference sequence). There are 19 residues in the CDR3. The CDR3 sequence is CASSTDRGAPHSGANVLTF. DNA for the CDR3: TGTGCCAGTAGTACTGACAGGGGGGCCCCTCACTCTGGGGCCAACGTCCTGACTTTC.

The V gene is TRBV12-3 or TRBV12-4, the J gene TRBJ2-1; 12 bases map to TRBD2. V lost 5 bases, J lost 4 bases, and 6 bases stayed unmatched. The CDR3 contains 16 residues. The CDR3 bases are TGTGCCAGCAGTCAAACTAGCGGGGGGCCGTACAATGAGCAGTTCTTC. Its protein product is CASSQTSGGPYNEQFF.

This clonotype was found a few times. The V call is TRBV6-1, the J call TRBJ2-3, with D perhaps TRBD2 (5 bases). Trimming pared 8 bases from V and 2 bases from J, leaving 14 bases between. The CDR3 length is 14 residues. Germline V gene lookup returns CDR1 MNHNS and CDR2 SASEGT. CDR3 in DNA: TGTGCCAGCGACCCTACGGGGAACACAGATACGCAGTATTTT. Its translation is CASDPTGNTDTQYF.

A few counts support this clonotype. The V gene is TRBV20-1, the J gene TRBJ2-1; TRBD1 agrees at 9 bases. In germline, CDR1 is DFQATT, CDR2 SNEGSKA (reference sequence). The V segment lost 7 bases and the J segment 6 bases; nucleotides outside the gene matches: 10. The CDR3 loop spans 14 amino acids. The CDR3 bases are TGCAGTGGGAGTGGGACAGGGTGGGTCAATGAGCAGTTCTTC. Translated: CSGSGTGWVNEQFF.

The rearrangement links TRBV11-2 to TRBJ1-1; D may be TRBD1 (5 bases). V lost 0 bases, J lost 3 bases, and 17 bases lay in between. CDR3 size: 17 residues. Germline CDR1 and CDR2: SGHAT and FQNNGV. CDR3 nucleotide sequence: TGTGCCAGCAGCTTAGATCTCGCGGGGCCCGGGGACACTGAAGCTTTCTTT. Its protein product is CASSLDLAGPGDTEAFF.

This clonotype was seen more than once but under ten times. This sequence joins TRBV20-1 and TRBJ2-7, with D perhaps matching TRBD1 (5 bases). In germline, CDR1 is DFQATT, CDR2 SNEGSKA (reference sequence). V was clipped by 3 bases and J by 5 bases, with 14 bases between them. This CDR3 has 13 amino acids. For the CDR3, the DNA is TGCAGTGCTAGGACAGCCTTCCCGGACGAGCAGTACGTC. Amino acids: CSARTAFPDEQYV.